The 23 T cell receptor beta chains in this list originate from one sample, sequenced in a study of cytomegalovirus exposure and HLA in healthy donors. PCR primers comprised 60 Vbeta and 13 Jbeta primers. Measured with immunoSEQ multiplex PCR; TCRdb has only the in-frame clones, and not every one. The sample has tens of thousands of clones, approximately 81% seen once. The material sequenced was PBMCs. The receptors shown here come from a woman in her 40s in good health and CMV-seronegative.

The chain combines TRBV5-4 with TRBJ2-7; TRBD1 aligns across 8 bases. The V gene's germline CDR1 is SGHNT and CDR2 YYREEE (reference sequence). The CDR3 runs to 14 residues. V shed 10 bases, J shed 1 base, and the junction held 10 bases outside the gene matches. CDR3: CAWRRDRLSYEQYF. CDR3 bases: TGTGCCTGGAGACGGGACAGGCTTTCCTACGAGCAGTACTTC.

The chain recombines TRBV5-1 with TRBJ2-6; TRBD2 aligns across 14 bases. Looked up from germline, CDR1 is SGHRS and CDR2 is YFSETQ. This CDR3 comprises 21 residues. V was pared by 3 bases and J by 0 bases, with 11 bases of the junction left unmatched. CDR3 loop: CASSSRLAGGPIGSGANVLTF. As DNA, the CDR3 is TGCGCCAGCAGCTCGAGACTAGCGGGAGGGCCCATTGGCTCTGGGGCCAACGTCCTGACTTTC.

Only a few counts were recorded for this clone. The rearrangement joins TRBV7-8 to TRBJ2-4; D is possibly TRBD1 (6 bases). Germline assignment: CDR1 SGHVS and CDR2 FQNEAQ. V lost 5 bases and J lost 1, with 18 bases in between. The CDR3 covers 17 residues. In DNA form, the CDR3 reads TGTGCCAGCAGCCCAGAAGGGGGAGAGGGGGCCAAAAACATTCAGTACTTC. Translated, it gives CASSPEGGEGAKNIQYF.

The J gene is TRBJ1-1, the V gene TRBV9; 7 bases fit TRBD1. This CDR3 has 13 amino acids. J was trimmed by 3 bases and V by 4 bases; bases with no gene match: 3. The germline CDR1 and CDR2 sequences are SGDLS and YYNGEE. DNA of the CDR3: TGTGCCAGCAGCCAGACAGGGCACACTGAAGCTTTCTTT. The encoded protein is CASSQTGHTEAFF. Supplemented by reference TRBV9 and TRBJ1-1, the full variable domain reads DSGVTQTPKHLITATGQRVTLRCSPRSGDLSVYWYQQSLDQGLQFLIQYYNGEERAKGNILERFSAQQFPDLHSELNLSSLELGDSALYFCASSQTGHTEAFFGQGTRLTVV.

This chain uses TRBV4-1 with TRBJ2-7, with D perhaps matching TRBD1 (6 bases). The CDR3 extends over 15 amino acids. Per the germline V gene, CDR1 is MGHRA and CDR2 is YSYEKL. V lost 4 bases and J lost 3, with 16 bases in between. The CDR3 is CASSLTQGRNYEQYF. The CDR3 DNA is TGCGCCAGCAGCCTAACACAGGGAAGGAACTACGAGCAGTACTTC.

The chain links TRBV5-1 to TRBJ2-1; 15 bases map to TRBD2. The V gene's germline CDR1 is SGHRS and CDR2 YFSETQ. This CDR3 comprises 17 residues. Germline trimming cut 2 bases from V and 6 bases from J; bases unmatched to any gene: 6. CDR3: CASSLGLAGGPSNEQFF. CDR3 sequence (DNA): TGCGCCAGCAGCTTAGGACTAGCGGGAGGGCCGAGCAATGAGCAGTTCTTC.

V and J are TRBV9 and TRBJ2-3; the match to TRBD1 covers 8 bases. Losses at the gene ends were 4 bases for V and 5 bases for J; bases not matched to a gene: 15. The CDR3 runs 17 residues. CDR1 and CDR2 (germline): SGDLS, YYNGEE. CDR3 DNA: TGTGCCAGCAGCTCCCTCGACAGGGGCAGTGGGGGAGATACGCAGTATTTT. Encoded protein: CASSSLDRGSGGDTQYF.

V gene TRBV9 combines with J gene TRBJ2-1, with D tentatively TRBD2 (6 bases). This CDR3 comprises 12 residues. Trimming cost V 4 bases and J 7 bases, with 9 bases left between them. The germline V gene has CDR1 SGDLS and CDR2 YYNGEE. CDR3 amino acids: CASSLSGNEQFF. The CDR3 nucleotides read TGTGCCAGCAGCTTAAGCGGGAATGAGCAGTTCTTC.

V and J are TRBV7-9 and TRBJ2-3; 13 positions agree with TRBD2. Germline V gene lookup returns CDR1 SEHNR and CDR2 FQNEAQ (reference sequence). CDR3 length equals 15 residues. Trimming removed 4 bases from V and 4 bases from J; junction bases left unmatched: 2. CDR3 nucleotide sequence: TGTGCCAGCAGCTCCGGACTAGCGGGAGCAGATACGCAGTATTTT. Encoded protein: CASSSGLAGADTQYF. Looking up the rest from reference TRBV7-9 and TRBJ2-3 gives the full variable domain: DTGVSQNPRHKITKRGQNVTFRCDPISEHNRLYWYRQTLGQGPEFLTYFQNEAQLEKSRLLSDRFSAERPKGSFSTLEIQRTEQGDSAMYLCASSSGLAGADTQYFGPGTRLTVL.

CDR3 bases: TGTGCCAGCTCACCAGAGGGGGCGGCGTGGGGCTACACCTTC. Protein: CASSPEGAAWGYTF. This sequence joins TRBV18 and TRBJ1-2; TRBD1 matches 7 bases. The J segment lost 8 bases and the V segment lost 2 bases, leaving 8 bases of the junction unmatched. There are 14 residues in the CDR3. CDR1 KGHSH and CDR2 LQKENI come from the germline V gene.

The genes are TRBV15 and TRBJ2-3, with 7 nucleotides matching TRBD1. Germline V gives CDR1 LNHNV, CDR2 YYDKDF (reference sequence). This CDR3 has 14 amino acids. V was clipped by 0 bases and J by 3 bases; unmatched bases: 0. The CDR3 sequence: CATSRDRGTDTQYF. CDR3 DNA: TGTGCCACCAGCAGAGACAGGGGGACAGATACGCAGTATTTT.

The chain uses TRBV29-1 and TRBJ2-3, with no clear D. This CDR3 comprises 15 residues. V was trimmed by 0 bases and J by 0 bases, leaving 10 bases between them. The germline gives CDR1 SQVTM, CDR2 ANQGSEA. CDR3 sequence reads: CSVEEGRSSTDTQYF. In nucleotides, the CDR3 is TGCAGCGTTGAAGAGGGCAGATCTAGCACAGATACGCAGTATTTT.

The rearrangement joins TRBV6-6 to TRBJ2-7; 7 positions agree with TRBD2. Trimming at V came to 7 bases and at J to 5 bases, leaving 8 bases not matched to a gene. Looked up from germline, CDR1 is MNHNY and CDR2 is SVGAGI (reference sequence). There are 13 residues in the CDR3. CDR3 sequence (DNA): TGTGCCAGCACTAGGGGAGGGTTGGACGAGCAGTACTTC. Amino acids: CASTRGGLDEQYF.

On this clone: In this CDR3 the conserved last residue, phenylalanine or tryptophan, is missing, so a read error is likely. The V gene is TRBV28, the J gene TRBJ1-4; 8 bases line up with TRBD1. Per the germline V gene, CDR1 is MDHEN and CDR2 is SYDVKM. Trimming cost V 7 bases and J 7 bases; bases outside gene matches: 5. CDR3 length: 13 amino acids. In nucleotides, the CDR3 is TGTGCCAGCATTCGGACAGGGACTGAAAAACTGTTTGTT. Translated: CASIRTGTEKLFV.

This sequence joins TRBV9 and TRBJ1-4; D remains ambiguous. Trimming removed 0 bases at V and 5 bases at J, with 11 bases between. This CDR3 spans 15 amino acids. The germline V gene has CDR1 SGDLS and CDR2 YYNGEE. CDR3: CASSVDGRSNEKLFF. CDR3 nucleotides: TGTGCCAGCAGCGTAGATGGGAGATCGAATGAAAAACTGTTTTTT.

This clone occurred once. This sequence joins TRBV7-2 and TRBJ2-3, with 10 bases aligning to TRBD2. Germline values: CDR1 SGHTA, CDR2 FQGNSA. V shed 2 bases and J 0 bases; nucleotides not matched to a gene: 11. This CDR3 comprises 19 residues. CDR3 amino acids: CASSLRRASGRVSTDTQYF. The CDR3 region has the DNA TGTGCCAGCAGCTTAAGACGGGCTAGCGGGAGAGTGAGCACAGATACGCAGTATTTT.

The CDR3 loop is CASSLGGLAEIYNEQFF. CDR3 DNA sequence: TGTGCCAGCAGCTTAGGCGGACTAGCGGAAATCTACAATGAGCAGTTCTTC. The V gene is TRBV7-9, the J gene TRBJ2-1, with TRBD2 matching over 10 bases. CDR1 is SEHNR and CDR2 is FQNEAQ in the germline V gene (reference sequence). Losses at the gene ends were 1 base for V and 3 bases for J; bases not matched to a gene: 6. The CDR3 runs 17 residues.

This chain connects TRBV7-9 to TRBJ2-5; 11 bases match TRBD2. The J call may not be correct, given that the DNA end is closer to TRBJ2-7. Germline CDR1 reads SEHNR; CDR2 reads FQNEAQ (reference sequence). The CDR3 is made up of 16 amino acids. The CDR3 reads CASSPPSGRNPYEQYF. As DNA, the CDR3 is TGTGCCAGCAGTCCGCCTAGCGGGAGGAACCCTTACGAGCAGTACTTC.

The chain couples TRBV29-1 to TRBJ2-3; 7 positions agree with TRBD1. V shed 7 bases, J shed 2 bases, and the junction held 12 bases outside the gene matches. The CDR3 totals 15 residues. CDR1 and CDR2 (germline): SQVTM, ANQGSEA. In DNA form, the CDR3 reads TGCAGCGGCGCCGGGACAGATAAATTCACAGATACGCAGTATTTT. It encodes CSGAGTDKFTDTQYF.

Regarding this clone: At one of its ends the junction is not consistent with the germline gene, which may arise from a read error. This chain joins TRBV29-1 and TRBJ2-7; possible D gene TRBD2, 5 bases. CDR1 is SQVTM and CDR2 is ANQGSEA in the germline V gene. The CDR3 loop spans 12 amino acids. The CDR3 here is CSVETDSYGQYF. CDR3 DNA: TGCAGCGTTGAAACGGACTCCTACGGGCAGTACTTC.

V usage is TRBV29-1 and J usage is TRBJ1-2; D is possibly TRBD1 (6 bases). Germline assignment: CDR1 SQVTM and CDR2 ANQGSEA. The V gene lost 2 bases and the J gene lost 8 bases, with 15 bases spanning the gap. The length of the CDR3 is 13 residues. This CDR3 reads CSVEKQGYLGYTF. The CDR3 DNA reads TGCAGCGTTGAAAAACAGGGATATCTCGGCTACACCTTC.

The chain combines TRBV6-5 with TRBJ2-1; TRBD2 is a possible D gene (6 bases). The germline CDR1 and CDR2 sequences are MNHEY and SVGAGI. The CDR3 covers 15 residues. Between the trimmed V and J ends, which lost 1 base and 9 bases, there was a span of 16 bases. CDR3 in amino acids: CASSYFSSTEGEQFF. The CDR3 DNA reads as TGTGCCAGCAGTTACTTTTCTAGCACGGAGGGTGAGCAGTTCTTC.

Here the CDR3 reads CASSQDRVVFGEKLFF. The CDR3 bases are TGTGCCAGCAGCCAAGATCGGGTAGTATTCGGTGAAAAACTGTTTTTT. This chain joins TRBV14 and TRBJ1-4, with D unclear. In germline, CDR1 is SGHDN, CDR2 FVKESK. The CDR3 runs 16 residues. Deletions cut 0 bases from V and 7 bases from J, with 15 bases between.